This T cell receptor (beta chain) was identified during a study of glioma-infiltrating T cells after dendritic cell vaccination. Study summary: Between the early 2000s and the early 2010s, patients got autologous tumor lysate-pulsed dendritic cell vaccines.

Findings and caveats of the study: Longer survival after dendritic cell vaccination followed higher pretreatment TIL content.

The protocol was immunoSEQ multiplex PCR, while the TCRdb copy is restricted to in-frame clones and leaves out a portion. The sample contains approximately 91,000 clones, roughly four fifths of which appear only once. Time point denoted: after dendritic cell vaccination, including at tumor progression/relapse. Only patients with spare fresh-frozen tumor and over two years of follow-up were included. Germline V gene data show CDR1 as PRHDT and CDR2 as FYEKMQ (reference sequence). There are 13 residues in the CDR3. V was pared by 2 bases and J by 5 bases, with 9 bases between. Remarks on this clone: Its antigen is not known.

Sequencing was performed on blood, taken after dendritic cell vaccination. This chain uses TRBV13 with TRBJ1-1; the D is unclear. This receptor was obtained from a human donor with glioblastoma. DNA for the CDR3: TGTGCCAGCAGCTTAACCAGGAATACTGAAGCTTTCTTT. Amino acid sequence: CASSLTRNTEAFF. The full variable domain, completed using reference TRBV13 and TRBJ1-1, is AAGVIQSPRHLIKEKRETATLKCYPIPRHDTVYWYQQGPGQDPQFLISFYEKMQSDKGSIPDRFSAQQFSDYHSELNMSSLELGDSALYFCASSLTRNTEAFFGQGTRLTVV.